This TCR beta chain was sequenced in a study of monozygotic twins with inflammatory bowel disease. Overall study results and limits: Lower TCRbeta diversity (inverse Simpson) was seen in IBD patients than in healthy co-twins.

Germline V CDR1 and CDR2: DFQATT, SNEGSKA (reference sequence). This CDR3 is built from 13 residues. In the case of this clonotype: What it recognizes is unknown.

UMIs with a 6-nucleotide sample barcode were added by template switching. TCRdb reprocessed the 5' RACE reads, keeping one entry per CDR3 protein, no DNA. The table lists fewer than 350,000 distinct CDR3 sequences. The sample comprised blood. The sequence was collected from a human donor with ulcerative colitis or Crohn's disease, or a healthy co-twin of an affected twin (not recorded which). The gene calls are TRBV20-1 and TRBJ2-7; TCRdb designates TRBD1, a call that cannot be tested without DNA. CDR3 region: CSARTGGLNEQYF.